This T cell receptor beta chain was retrieved from a study of T cell repertoires in cytomegalovirus infection. About the research overall: Recently identified HLA-C-restricted and well-studied HLA-B-restricted CMV epitopes were used. Matching HLA type, along with CMV infection, was indicated by public TCR beta signatures. Study-wide findings and caveats: The study found HLA-C-restricted CMV-specific TCR beta clonotypes dominating the ex vivo response.

Note on this clonotype: Antigen: not known.

TCRdb independently ran MiXCR on the reads; one entry per CDR3 protein. The sample consists of 300,000 to 400,000 distinct CDR3 sequences, under 35% of them appearing once. Germline CDR1 MGHDK, CDR2 SYGVNS. There are 15 residues in the CDR3. Trimming cost V 3 bases and J 3 bases; bases outside gene matches: 8. This specimen was cultured PBMCs, taken from culture after CMV antigen stimulation. This receptor was identified in a human donor in good health (CMV status not recorded). Some clones in this sample may be carry-over from other donors' samples. The rearrangement uses TRBV25-1 and TRBJ2-7; 7 bases map to TRBD2. CDR3 sequence reads: CASSDREAAFYEQYF. As DNA, the CDR3 is TGTGCCAGCAGTGACCGGGAGGCAGCCTTCTACGAGCAGTACTTC.